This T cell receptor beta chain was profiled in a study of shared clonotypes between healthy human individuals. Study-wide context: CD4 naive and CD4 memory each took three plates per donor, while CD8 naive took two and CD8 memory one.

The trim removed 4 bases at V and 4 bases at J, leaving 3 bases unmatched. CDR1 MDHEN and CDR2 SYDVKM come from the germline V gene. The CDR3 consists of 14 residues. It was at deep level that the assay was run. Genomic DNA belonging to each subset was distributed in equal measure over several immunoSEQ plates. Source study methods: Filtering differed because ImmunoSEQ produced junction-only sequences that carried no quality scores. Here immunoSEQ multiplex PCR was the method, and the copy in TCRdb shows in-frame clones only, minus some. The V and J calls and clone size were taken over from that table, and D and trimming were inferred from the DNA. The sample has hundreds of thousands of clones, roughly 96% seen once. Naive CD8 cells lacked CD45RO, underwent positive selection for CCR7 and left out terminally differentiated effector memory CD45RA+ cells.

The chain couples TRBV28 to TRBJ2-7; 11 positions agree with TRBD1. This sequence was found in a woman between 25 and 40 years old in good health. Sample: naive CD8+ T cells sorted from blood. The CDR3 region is CASSSGTGGYEQYF. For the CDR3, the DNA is TGTGCCAGCAGTTCCGGGACAGGGGGGTACGAGCAGTACTTC.